Presented here are 7 T cell receptor beta chains from one specimen sequenced in a study of blood T cell repertoires in COVID-19 (dated by TCRdb to the early 2020s). Library generation was performed with the immunoSEQ multiplex PCR assay. In its TCRdb copy, this immuneACCESS table keeps in-frame sequences only and misses some clones. Where compared with another copy, unresolved V genes explain less than half of these, and the others have no known cause. This sample holds 150,000 to 190,000 clones; approximately 86% were observed only once. About 2.5% of the sample is in the top ten clones. The sequenced sample was peripheral blood. These receptors were obtained from a woman in her 70s with acute or convalescent COVID-19.

Only a few counts were recorded for this clone. This rearrangement joins TRBV3-1 (or the pseudogene TRBV3-2) to TRBJ1-4; 7 bases line up with TRBD1. This CDR3 is built from 17 residues. The V gene end was trimmed by 0 bases and the J gene end by 0 bases; junction bases not matched to a gene: 4. The V gene's germline CDR1 is LGHDT and CDR2 YNNKEL (reference sequence). CDR3 nucleotides: TGTGCCAGCAGCCAAGATCAGGGGGGCACAACTAATGAAAAACTGTTTTTT. Translating gives CASSQDQGGTTNEKLFF.

The rearrangement joins TRBV10-3 to TRBJ2-7, with D perhaps matching TRBD1 (5 bases). This CDR3 has 15 amino acids. Germline V CDR1 and CDR2: ENHRY, SYGVKD. Trimming took 0 bases from V and 3 from J, leaving 12 bases between them. The CDR3 nucleotides read TGTGCCATCAGTGAGTCGACGACAGCCGTCTACGAGCAGTACGTC. Amino acid sequence: CAISESTTAVYEQYV.

This chain links TRBV3-1 (or the pseudogene TRBV3-2) with TRBJ2-5; possible D gene TRBD2, 6 bases. This CDR3 region has 14 residues. V was shortened by 1 base and J by 11 bases, with 17 bases between the two germline ends. Germline V gene data show CDR1 as LGHDT and CDR2 as YNNKEL (reference sequence). This CDR3 is CASSQGAGSQAQYF. In DNA, the CDR3 is TGTGCCAGCAGCCAAGGGGCGGGGTCCCAGGCACAGTACTTC.

The chain couples TRBV7-2 to TRBJ1-6; 12 positions agree with TRBD1. This CDR3 contains 16 residues. The V gene end was trimmed by 7 bases and the J gene end by 10 bases; junction bases not matched to a gene: 11. Per germline, CDR1 SGHTA and CDR2 FQGNSA. This CDR3 is CASTGDRGPVRSPLHF. The CDR3 coding sequence is TGTGCCAGCACCGGGGACAGGGGGCCTGTCAGATCACCCCTCCACTTT.

The J gene is TRBJ1-5, the V gene TRBV18, with a weak D call TRBD1 (6 bases). Germline loops: CDR1 KGHSH, CDR2 LQKENI. The CDR3 is made up of 16 amino acids. With 6 bases removed from V and 0 bases from J, the gap between germline ends came to 15 bases. CDR3 coding DNA: TGTGCCAGCTCCCACATTCAGGACAGTAGCAATCAGCCCCAGCATTTT. It specifies CASSHIQDSSNQPQHF.

This rearrangement joins TRBV7-2 to TRBJ1-4; TRBD1 aligns across 12 bases. The CDR3 extends over 14 amino acids. The junction had 2 bases not matched to a gene; V was cut back by 4 bases and J by 8 bases. Germline CDR1 reads SGHTA; CDR2 reads FQGNSA. CDR3 region: CASSSGQGAEKLFF. CDR3 sequence (DNA): TGTGCCAGCAGCTCGGGACAGGGGGCCGAAAAACTGTTTTTT.

Here the CDR3 reads CASSLGPVGADAYGYTF. The CDR3 DNA reads TGTGCCAGCAGCTTAGGACCTGTGGGGGCTGATGCCTATGGCTACACCTTC. The rearrangement joins TRBV7-8 to TRBJ1-2; a possible D gene is TRBD1 (6 bases). Germline V CDR1 and CDR2: SGHVS, FQNEAQ. The length of the CDR3 is 17 residues. V was shortened by 1 base and J by 4 bases, with 19 bases between the two germline ends.